A single sample gave rise to the 20 T cell receptor beta chains below, sequenced in a study of T cells in Graves' hyperthyroidism and ophthalmopathy. Template material for amplifying TCR beta CDR3 regions consisted of RNA transcripts. First-round RT-PCR with HTBI primers amplified the TCR CDR3 region. A single record per CDR3 protein comes from TCRdb applying MiXCR to the multiplex PCR reads. This table has roughly 700,000 distinct CDR3 sequences, roughly a third appearing once. Specimen: blood. The receptors originated from a woman aged 40 to 55 with Graves' hyperthyroidism.

This clonotype was observed at least ten times. The chain employs TRBV19 and TRBJ1-5, with a tentative D call TRBD1 (5 bases). Germline lookup yields CDR1 LNHDA and CDR2 SQIVND (reference sequence). Trimming stripped 2 bases from V and 6 bases from J, with 11 bases between. CDR3 length equals 14 residues. As DNA, the CDR3 is TGTGCCAGTAGTATAATCGGGGCGAGTCAGCCCCAGCATTTT. Translating gives CASSIIGASQPQHF.

V and J are TRBV9 and TRBJ1-2, with TRBD1 matching 12 bases. Germline V lookup: CDR1 SGDLS, CDR2 YYNGEE. There are 17 residues in the CDR3. Trimming cost V 4 bases and J 5 bases; bases outside gene matches: 12. The CDR3 spells CASSPRDRGPSGYGYTF. CDR3 nucleotides: TGTGCCAGCAGCCCGCGGGACAGGGGGCCGAGTGGTTATGGCTACACCTTC. Drawing the rest from reference TRBV9 and TRBJ1-2, the complete variable domain is DSGVTQTPKHLITATGQRVTLRCSPRSGDLSVYWYQQSLDQGLQFLIQYYNGEERAKGNILERFSAQQFPDLHSELNLSSLELGDSALYFCASSPRDRGPSGYGYTFGSGTRLTVV.

The gene calls are TRBV7-6 and TRBJ1-1, with D uncertain. V lost 2 bases and J 7 bases, leaving 11 bases between the germline ends. Germline CDR1 reads SGHVS; CDR2 reads FNYEAQ. CDR3 length: 13 residues. The CDR3 bases are TGTGCCAGCAGCTTATATCGGGCCCATGAAGCTTTCTTT. As protein: CASSLYRAHEAFF.

Only a few counts were recorded for this clonotype. This rearrangement joins TRBV13 to TRBJ1-2; D not resolved. CDR3 size: 17 residues. From germline, CDR1 is PRHDT and CDR2 FYEKMQ (reference sequence). V lost 5 bases to trimming and J lost 4 bases, with 23 bases between them. In DNA, the CDR3 is TGTGCCAGCAGCCCCCGATACCAACCACGAGAAGGCTATGGCTACACCTTC. It is translated as CASSPRYQPREGYGYTF. Together with reference TRBV13 and TRBJ1-2, the CDR3 gives the full variable domain: AAGVIQSPRHLIKEKRETATLKCYPIPRHDTVYWYQQGPGQDPQFLISFYEKMQSDKGSIPDRFSAQQFSDYHSELNMSSLELGDSALYFCASSPRYQPREGYGYTFGSGTRLTVV.

This clonotype has a count of ten or more. V usage is TRBV6-2 or TRBV6-3 and J usage is TRBJ1-2; maybe TRBD1 (5 bases). Trimming removed 6 bases at V and 6 bases at J, with 5 bases between. Germline V gene sequence: CDR1 MNHEY, CDR2 SVGEGT. The CDR3 extends over 10 amino acids. The CDR3 loop is CASSRDGYTF. CDR3 coding DNA: TGTGCCAGCAGCAGGGATGGCTACACCTTC.

This chain uses TRBV20-1 with TRBJ2-7; D gene unclear. The CDR3 covers 14 residues. Germline CDR1 and CDR2: DFQATT and SNEGSKA (reference sequence). Trimming removed 6 bases from V and 3 bases from J, with 18 bases in between. CDR3 amino acids: CSAGTNSPGYEQYF. The CDR3 DNA reads as TGCAGTGCCGGAACTAATTCCCCAGGCTACGAGCAGTACTTC.

The chain couples TRBV19 to TRBJ2-3; 8 nucleotides agree with TRBD1. The germline V gene has CDR1 LNHDA and CDR2 SQIVND (reference sequence). This CDR3 contains 15 residues. V lost 3 bases to trimming and J lost 7 bases; unmatched junction nucleotides: 9. DNA for the CDR3: TGTGCCAGTAGTATGGTTGGACAGGGAGGTCATACGCAGTATTTT. Translated: CASSMVGQGGHTQYF.

This clonotype was seen a handful of times. The rearrangement uses TRBV12-3 or TRBV12-4 and TRBJ1-1; tentatively, D is TRBD1 (6 bases). The CDR3 runs to 14 residues. V was shortened by 7 bases and J by 1 base, with 13 bases between the two germline ends. The CDR3 nucleotides are TGTGCCAGCATCGAACAGGGAACGAACACTGAAGCTTTCTTT. This codes for CASIEQGTNTEAFF.

This clonotype was picked up many times. The chain couples TRBV7-8 to TRBJ2-6, with TRBD1 identical over 8 bases. Germline CDR1 SGHVS, CDR2 FQNEAQ. The CDR3 sequence is 16 residues long. Losses at the gene ends were 6 bases for V and 2 bases for J; bases not matched to a gene: 6. The CDR3 loop is CASRGQEEAGANVLTF. CDR3 coding DNA: TGTGCCAGCAGGGGACAGGAGGAGGCTGGGGCCAACGTCCTGACTTTC.

This clonotype was picked up a small number of times. This chain joins TRBV4-3 and TRBJ1-1; D uncertain. Trimming pared 0 bases from V and 1 base from J, leaving 6 bases between. Germline CDR1 LGHNA, CDR2 YSLEER. The CDR3 extends over 14 amino acids. In DNA, the CDR3 is TGCGCCAGCAGCCAAGATACTGCGAACACTGAAGCTTTCTTT. Its translation: CASSQDTANTEAFF.

J is TRBJ2-2 and V is TRBV7-9, with D perhaps being TRBD1 or TRBD2 (5 bases each). The V and J ends lost 2 bases and 3 bases respectively, with 22 bases between them. The CDR3 runs 19 residues. CDR1 is SEHNR and CDR2 is FQNEAQ in the germline V gene (reference sequence). CDR3 protein: CASSLSGRGRSGYTGELFF. Written as DNA, the CDR3 is TGTGCCAGCAGCTTATCAGGACGGGGCCGGAGTGGCTACACCGGGGAGCTGTTTTTT.

There are a few counts of this clonotype. The chain combines TRBV12-3 or TRBV12-4 with TRBJ1-5, with no clear D. The V end lost 8 bases, the J end lost 7 bases, and 15 bases lay between the germline ends. This CDR3 is 13 amino acids long. CDR3 bases: TGTGCCAGCGCATCCTCTTGGGGACAGCCCCAGCATTTT. The encoded protein is CASASSWGQPQHF.

This clonotype was detected only a few times. V gene TRBV18 combines with J gene TRBJ2-5; D remains unclear. Trimming removed 1 base at V and 5 bases at J, with 8 bases between. The CDR3 runs to 13 residues. The V gene's germline CDR1 is KGHSH and CDR2 LQKENI. CDR3 in amino acids: CASSPRLGETQYF. CDR3 DNA sequence: TGTGCCAGCTCACCACGCCTCGGGGAGACCCAGTACTTC.

This chain uses TRBV15 with TRBJ2-7; 12 bases fit TRBD1. V gave up 0 bases and J gave up 7 bases; unmatched junction bases: 7. This CDR3 is 16 amino acids long. Germline lookup yields CDR1 LNHNV and CDR2 YYDKDF (reference sequence). The CDR3 DNA sequence: TGTGCCACCAGCAGAGATCCGGGACAGGGGGCAGAAGAGCAGTACTTC. Amino acid sequence: CATSRDPGQGAEEQYF. Together with reference TRBV15 and TRBJ2-7, the CDR3 gives the full variable domain: DAMVIQNPRYQVTQFGKPVTLSCSQTLNHNVMYWYQQKSSQAPKLLFHYYDKDFNNEADTPDNFQSRRPNTSFCFLDIRSPGLGDTAMYLCATSRDPGQGAEEQYFGPGTRLTVT.

This clonotype was recorded at least ten times. The V call is TRBV9, the J call TRBJ1-1; D is unclear. From germline, CDR1 is SGDLS and CDR2 YYNGEE. Trimming pared 4 bases from V and 1 base from J, leaving 8 bases between. The CDR3 runs 13 residues. CDR3: CASSTSANTEAFF. Written as DNA, the CDR3 is TGTGCCAGCAGCACTTCGGCGAACACTGAAGCTTTCTTT.

This clonotype showed up just a few times. This chain joins TRBV6-5 and TRBJ2-7; D may be TRBD1 (5 bases). Per germline, CDR1 MNHEY and CDR2 SVGAGI. CDR3 size: 14 residues. V shed 0 bases and J shed 5 bases, with 11 bases lying between them. The CDR3 protein is CASSYSWTKNEQYF. CDR3 sequence (DNA): TGTGCCAGCAGTTACTCTTGGACAAAGAACGAGCAGTACTTC.

The rearrangement links TRBV20-1 to TRBJ1-1, with 7 nucleotides matching TRBD1. V gave up 3 bases and J gave up 2 bases; unmatched junction bases: 6. The CDR3 has 14 amino acids. Germline V lookup: CDR1 DFQATT, CDR2 SNEGSKA (reference sequence). CDR3 loop: CSASWGQLNTEAFF. The CDR3 DNA reads TGCAGTGCTAGTTGGGGACAGCTTAACACTGAAGCTTTCTTT.

Many counts were recorded for this clonotype. V usage is TRBV5-8 and J usage is TRBJ1-4, with 8 bases lining up with TRBD1. In germline, CDR1 is SGHTS, CDR2 YDEGEE. The CDR3 loop spans 16 amino acids. Trimming took 0 bases from V and 8 from J; bases not matched to a gene: 9. This chain's CDR3 is CASSLDLGQVQEKLFF. The CDR3, as DNA: TGTGCCAGCAGCTTGGATTTGGGACAGGTACAGGAAAAACTGTTTTTT.

CDR3 DNA sequence: TGTGCCACCAGACAGGGAATTGGCAGCAATCAGCCCCAGCATTTT. Its translation: CATRQGIGSNQPQHF. J is TRBJ1-5 and V is TRBV24-1; D perhaps matches TRBD1 (6 bases). Between the trimmed V and J ends, which lost 7 bases and 1 base, there was a span of 13 bases. This CDR3 contains 15 residues. The germline CDR1 and CDR2 sequences are KGHDR and SFDVKD.

This clonotype was observed at least ten times. The rearrangement uses TRBV7-2 and TRBJ1-3; D remains unclear. Germline values: CDR1 SGHTA, CDR2 FQGNSA. V was cut by 5 bases and J by 0 bases, with 11 bases left in between. The CDR3 extends over 15 amino acids. The CDR3 here is CASSQDTGSGNTIYF. CDR3 nucleotides: TGTGCCAGCAGCCAAGATACCGGCTCTGGAAACACCATATATTTT.